The present entry profiles one TCR beta chain with its context. These data come from a study of shared clonotypes between healthy human individuals. Sequenced by immunoSEQ multiplex PCR; TCRdb stores in-frame clones only, minus some. The sample carries about 96,000 clones, 60% to 75% recorded once. This CDR3 comprises 13 residues. Germline V CDR1 and CDR2: SGHDT, YYEEEE. Trimming stripped 5 bases from V and 0 bases from J, with 9 bases between. This sequence originates from a man in his thirties or forties in good health. Sequencing was carried out using memory CD8+ T cells sorted from blood. The subset: CD45RO+ cells pooled with CCR7-negative TemRA cells. The V gene is TRBV5-6, the J gene TRBJ2-7; D possibly corresponds to TRBD2 (6 bases). In nucleotides, the CDR3 is TGTGCCAGCAGTCGTAGCGGCTCCTACGAGCAGTACTTC. It specifies CASSRSGSYEQYF.